This TCR beta chain was observed in a study of cytomegalovirus exposure and HLA in healthy donors. CDR1 MNHEY and CDR2 SVGAGI come from the germline V gene. The CDR3 extends over 15 amino acids. The V and J ends lost 9 bases and 2 bases, in that order; junction bases with no gene match: 5. A multiplex PCR was run with 60 Vbeta primers and 13 Jbeta primers. Sequencing used immunoSEQ multiplex PCR; TCRdb keeps in-frame clones, though not all of them. This table holds some 180,000 clones, roughly 13% found once. The sequence derives from a man aged 50-60 years in good health and CMV-seropositive. Sample: PBMCs. The chain couples TRBV6-5 to TRBJ2-6; 9 positions match TRBD1. CDR3 sequence reads: CASNGQGPGANVLTF. The CDR3 nucleotides read TGTGCCAGTAACGGACAGGGGCCTGGGGCCAACGTCCTGACTTTC.